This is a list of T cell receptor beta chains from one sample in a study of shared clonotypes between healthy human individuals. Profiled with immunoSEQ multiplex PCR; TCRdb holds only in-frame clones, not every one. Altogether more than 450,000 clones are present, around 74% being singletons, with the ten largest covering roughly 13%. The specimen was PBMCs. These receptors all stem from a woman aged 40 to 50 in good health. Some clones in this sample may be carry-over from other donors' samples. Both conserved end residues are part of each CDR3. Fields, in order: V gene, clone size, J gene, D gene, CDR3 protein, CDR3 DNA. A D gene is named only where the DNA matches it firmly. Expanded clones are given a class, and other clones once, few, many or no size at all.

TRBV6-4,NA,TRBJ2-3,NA,CASSTSSGERGTDTQYF,TGTGCCAGCAGTACCTCATCCGGGGAGCGGGGCACAGATACGCAGTATTTT
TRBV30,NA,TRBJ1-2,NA,CAWIPGLFYGYTF,TGTGCCTGGATACCAGGGCTATTCTATGGCTACACCTTC
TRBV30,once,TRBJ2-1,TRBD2,CAWKRTRSSNEQFF,TGTGCCTGGAAACGGACTAGGAGTTCCAATGAGCAGTTCTTC
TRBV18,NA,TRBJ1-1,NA,CASSPRTDINTEAFF,TGTGCCAGCTCACCACGGACAGATATCAACACTGAAGCTTTCTTT
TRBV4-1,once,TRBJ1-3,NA,CASSQLGEGAGNTIYF,TGCGCCAGCAGCCAGCTGGGGGAAGGTGCTGGAAACACCATATATTTT
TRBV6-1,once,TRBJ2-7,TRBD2,CATGTSGTGEQYF,TGTGCCACCGGGACTAGCGGGACCGGCGAGCAGTACTTC
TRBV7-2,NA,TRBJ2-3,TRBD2,CASKVGLARTDTQYF,TGTGCCAGCAAAGTGGGACTAGCGCGCACAGATACGCAGTATTTT
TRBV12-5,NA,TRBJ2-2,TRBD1,CASGAKRTHRGRTGELFF,TGTGCTAGTGGGGCAAAAAGGACCCACAGGGGGCGCACCGGGGAGCTGTTTTTT
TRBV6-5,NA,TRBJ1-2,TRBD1,CASNNLRTGDGYTF,TGTGCCAGCAACAACCTTCGGACAGGGGATGGCTACACCTTC
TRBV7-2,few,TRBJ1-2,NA,CASSLSVQASYGYTF,TGTGCCAGCAGCTTAAGCGTACAGGCTAGCTATGGCTACACCTTC
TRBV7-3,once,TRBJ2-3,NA,CASSLTEDTQYF,TGTGCCAGCAGCTTAACTGAGGATACGCAGTATTTT
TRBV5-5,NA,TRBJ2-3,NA,CASLGGTDTQYF,TGTGCCAGCTTGGGAGGCACAGATACGCAGTATTTT
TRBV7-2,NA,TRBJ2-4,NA,CASSQTLAKNIQYF,TGTGCCAGCAGCCAGACGTTAGCCAAAAACATTCAGTACTTC
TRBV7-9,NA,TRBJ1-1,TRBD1,CASSSGQAGRTEAFF,TGTGCCAGCAGTTCCGGACAGGCTGGAAGGACTGAAGCTTTCTTT
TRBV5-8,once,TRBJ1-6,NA,CASSLDRQRNSPLHF,TGTGCCAGCAGCTTGGATCGTCAGCGAAATTCACCCCTCCACTTT
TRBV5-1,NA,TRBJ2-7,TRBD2,CASSLASGSPYEQYF,TGCGCCAGCAGCTTGGCTAGCGGGAGCCCCTACGAGCAGTACTTC
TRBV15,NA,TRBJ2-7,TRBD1,CATSRDTTGGRYEQYF,TGTGCCACCAGCAGAGATACGACAGGGGGCCGGTACGAGCAGTACTTC
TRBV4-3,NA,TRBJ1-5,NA,CASSQDLYAQGGAQHF,TGCGCCAGCAGCCAAGATTTGTACGCGCAGGGTGGGGCCCAGCATTTT
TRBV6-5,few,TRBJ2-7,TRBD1,CASSETGTGYEQYF,TGTGCCAGCAGTGAGACCGGGACAGGCTACGAGCAGTACTTC
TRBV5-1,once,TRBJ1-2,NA,CASSLAGAAPNYGYTF,TGCGCCAGCAGCTTGGCCGGGGCAGCCCCTAACTATGGCTACACCTTC
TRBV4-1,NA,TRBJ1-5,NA,CASSQETGWGNQPQHF,TGCGCCAGCAGCCAAGAAACCGGATGGGGCAATCAGCCCCAGCATTTT
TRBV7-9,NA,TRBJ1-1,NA,CASSFGTNTEAFF,TGTGCCAGCAGCTTTGGCACAAACACTGAAGCTTTCTTT
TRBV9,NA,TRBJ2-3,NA,CASSVGSEHTDTQYF,TGTGCCAGCAGCGTAGGAAGCGAACACACAGATACGCAGTATTTT
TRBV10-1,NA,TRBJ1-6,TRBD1,CASSESRQGYSPLHF,TGCGCCAGCAGTGAGTCACGACAGGGGTATTCACCCCTCCACTTT
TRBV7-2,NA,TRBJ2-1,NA,CASSLRETEQFF,TGTGCCAGCAGCTTACGGGAAACTGAGCAGTTCTTC
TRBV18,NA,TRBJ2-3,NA,CASSPRSQSTDTQYF,TGTGCCAGCTCACCAAGGTCACAGAGCACAGATACGCAGTATTTT
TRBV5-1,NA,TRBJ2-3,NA,CASSSEQVSSDTQYF,TGCGCCAGCAGCTCAGAACAGGTGTCTTCAGATACGCAGTATTTT
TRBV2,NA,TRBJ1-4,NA,CASRGQYNEKLFF,TGTGCCAGCAGAGGACAGTATAATGAAAAACTGTTTTTT
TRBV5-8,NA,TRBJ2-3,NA,CASSLRGITDTQYF,TGTGCCAGCAGCTTAAGGGGAATTACAGATACGCAGTATTTT
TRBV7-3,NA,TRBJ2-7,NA,CASSPGTAEYEQYF,TGTGCCAGCAGTCCAGGGACCGCAGAATACGAGCAGTACTTC
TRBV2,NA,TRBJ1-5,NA,CASSEEVGLKHF,TGTGCCAGCAGTGAAGAGGTAGGGTTAAAGCATTTT
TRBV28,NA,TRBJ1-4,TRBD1,CASSFTGGGTNEKLFF,TGTGCCAGCAGTTTCACAGGGGGTGGAACTAATGAAAAACTGTTTTTT
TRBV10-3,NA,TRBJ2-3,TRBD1,CAISKGQGADTQYF,TGTGCCATCAGTAAGGGACAGGGTGCAGATACGCAGTATTTT
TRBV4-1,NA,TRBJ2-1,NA,CASSRRQNNEQFF,TGCGCCAGCAGCCGCCGACAAAACAATGAGCAGTTCTTC
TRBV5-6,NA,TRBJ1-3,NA,CASSWGWAYGNTIYF,TGTGCCAGCAGCTGGGGGTGGGCCTATGGAAACACCATATATTTT
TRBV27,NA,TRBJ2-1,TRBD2,CASSTTTSVRYNEQFF,TGTGCCAGCAGTACGACGACTAGCGTCCGGTACAATGAGCAGTTCTTC
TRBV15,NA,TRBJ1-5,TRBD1,CATSLTTGTNQPQHF,TGTGCCACCAGCCTGACGACAGGGACAAATCAGCCCCAGCATTTT
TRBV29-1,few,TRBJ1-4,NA,CSVEGQGDEKLFF,TGCAGCGTGGAAGGGCAGGGTGATGAAAAACTGTTTTTT
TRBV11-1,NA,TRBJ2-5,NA,CASSLALDGGETQYF,TGTGCCAGCAGCTTAGCGCTCGACGGAGGAGAGACCCAGTACTTC
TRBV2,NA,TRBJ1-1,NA,CASSEKGGTEAFF,TGTGCCAGCAGTGAAAAAGGGGGCACTGAAGCTTTCTTT